The clone carrying this T cell receptor beta chain was observed a single time. The antigen is not known. Since a much larger clone is just one base distant, this may be a read error. This record comes from a study of molecular identifiers for immune sequencing clone quantification. Study at large: RNA, taken in replicates from approximately 20,000 or 100,000 naive CD8 cells, was split five ways, with four sequenced. Study-level points and caveats: Should identical TCR molecules share a barcode, the sizes of highly expanded clones could be underestimated.

TCRdb re-called the PCR reads through MiXCR, storing one row per CDR3 protein. The sample lists 600,000 to 650,000 distinct CDR3 sequences; about 20% were seen once. The CDR3 runs to 14 residues. Using 10%, 30% or 50% RNA, naive CD8 libraries were derived from approximately 20,000 to 1,000,000 sorted cells. When naive CD8 T cells were sorted, they were gated as CD8+CD4-CCR7+CD45RA+. The sample comprised naive CD8+ T cells from blood, with Jurkat cell RNA spiked in. Specified subset: FACS-sorted CD8+CD4-CCR7+CD45RA+ naive T cells. The origin of this receptor is a human donor in good health. Some libraries in this study had Jurkat cell RNA spiked in. The chain uses TRBV21-1 and TRBJ1-2; the table gives TRBD1 as D, unverified against the DNA. TRBV21-1 is annotated as a pseudogene. The CDR3 loop reads CASSPPPGFCGYTF. CDR3 sequence (DNA): TGTGCCAGCAGCCCCCCCCCAGGGTTCTGTGGCTACACCTTC.